These 9 T cell receptor beta chains were all obtained from the same sample, sequenced in a study of T cell changes during pregnancy in multiple sclerosis (dated by TCRdb to between 2018 and 2021). The library was made by the immunoSEQ multiplex PCR assay. TCRdb holds this immuneACCESS table with in-frame rearrangements only. Some clones are missing; in checked studies, unresolved V genes explain under half, and the rest has no known cause. Counted in this sample were roughly 40,000 clones; roughly 90% of them appeared once. The ten largest make up 13% of the sample. Specimen: CD8+ T cells from peripheral blood mononuclear cells, collected in the first trimester of pregnancy. These TCRs come from a female donor with multiple sclerosis, enrolled in a pregnancy study.

This clone was recorded once. The V and J genes are TRBV27 and TRBJ2-1; D not certain. This CDR3 region has 11 residues. V lost 4 bases, J lost 14 bases, and 12 bases lay in between. Germline lookup yields CDR1 MNHEY and CDR2 SMNVEV (reference sequence). The CDR3 region is CASSSDLLKFF. The CDR3 coding sequence is TGTGCCAGCAGTTCCGACTTACTAAAGTTCTTC.

This chain connects TRBV2 to TRBJ2-7; TRBD1 is a possible D gene (6 bases). This CDR3 is built from 13 residues. The V and J ends lost 6 bases and 3 bases respectively, with 12 bases between them. Germline CDR1 and CDR2: SNHLY and FYNNEI. The CDR3 spells CASRTDRFYEQYF. In nucleotides, the CDR3 is TGTGCCAGCAGGACGGACAGATTCTACGAGCAGTACTTC.

The chain joins TRBV10-3 to TRBJ2-7, with 7 bases that match TRBD1. The CDR3 spans 16 residues. Germline V gives CDR1 ENHRY, CDR2 SYGVKD. J was trimmed by 2 bases and V by 0 bases; bases with no gene match: 7. The CDR3 loop is CAISESLAGGTYEQYF. CDR3 coding DNA: TGTGCCATCAGTGAGTCGTTGGCAGGGGGTACCTACGAGCAGTACTTC.

The chain couples TRBV6-1 to TRBJ2-4; TRBD2 matches 8 bases. The CDR3 loop spans 20 amino acids. V lost 1 base to trimming and J lost 0 bases; unmatched junction nucleotides: 14. Germline CDR1 is MNHNS and CDR2 is SASEGT. DNA of the CDR3: TGTGCCAGCAGTGAAGTCGAGAGCGGGGGCCATCATTTAGCCAAAAACATTCAGTACTTC. It translates to CASSEVESGGHHLAKNIQYF.

V gene TRBV11-2 combines with J gene TRBJ1-6; no clear D gene. Trimming left V 4 bases short and J 8 bases short, with 9 bases between. Germline V gene lookup returns CDR1 SGHAT and CDR2 FQNNGV. The CDR3 length is 13 residues. The CDR3 reads CASSSEADSPLHF. The DNA of the CDR3 is TGTGCCAGCAGCTCGGAGGCGGATTCACCCCTCCACTTT.

V and J are TRBV25-1 and TRBJ1-4; D gene ambiguous. Trimming left V 4 bases short and J 4 bases short, with 13 bases between. Germline CDR1 MGHDK, CDR2 SYGVNS. This CDR3 contains 15 residues. The CDR3: CASSAPGWGNEKLFF. The CDR3 DNA follows: TGTGCCAGCAGTGCTCCGGGATGGGGTAATGAAAAACTGTTTTTT.

The chain employs TRBV5-4 and TRBJ2-7; 13 positions agree with TRBD2. V gave up 8 bases and J gave up 2 bases; unmatched junction bases: 4. The V gene's germline CDR1 is SGHNT and CDR2 YYREEE (reference sequence). The CDR3 covers 14 residues. The CDR3 protein is CASGLAGETYEQYF. In nucleotides, the CDR3 is TGTGCCAGTGGACTAGCGGGGGAAACCTACGAGCAGTACTTC.

The chain is built from TRBV7-9 and TRBJ2-5; weak D call: TRBD1 (6 bases). CDR3 size: 16 residues. In germline, CDR1 is SEHNR, CDR2 FQNEAQ (reference sequence). Trimming cost V 8 bases and J 3 bases, with 22 bases left between them. This chain's CDR3 is CASEKTGNPLKETQYF. DNA of the CDR3: TGTGCCAGCGAGAAGACAGGCAACCCGCTCAAAGAGACCCAGTACTTC.

This clone has just one count. The chain combines TRBV2 with TRBJ2-7; D remains unclear. This CDR3 contains 11 residues. Germline loops: CDR1 SNHLY, CDR2 FYNNEI. Deletions cut 6 bases from V and 9 bases from J, with 12 bases between. The CDR3 loop is CASRASLGQYF. In nucleotides, the CDR3 is TGTGCCAGCAGGGCCTCCCTAGGGCAGTACTTC.